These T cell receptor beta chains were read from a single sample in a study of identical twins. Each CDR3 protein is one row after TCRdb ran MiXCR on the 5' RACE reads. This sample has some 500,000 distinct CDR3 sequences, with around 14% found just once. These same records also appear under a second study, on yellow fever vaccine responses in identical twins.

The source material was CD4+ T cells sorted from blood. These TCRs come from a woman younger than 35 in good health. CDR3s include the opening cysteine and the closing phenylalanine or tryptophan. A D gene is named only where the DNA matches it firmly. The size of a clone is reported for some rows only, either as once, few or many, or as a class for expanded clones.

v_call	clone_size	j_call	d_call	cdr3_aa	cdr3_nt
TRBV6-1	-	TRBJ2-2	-	CASSRPSGEGGGELFF	TGTGCCAGCAGCCGTCCCTCAGGGGAGGGGGGCGGGGAGCTGTTTTTT
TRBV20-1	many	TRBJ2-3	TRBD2	CSARDVGLGGDTQYF	TGCAGTGCTAGAGATGTAGGATTGGGAGGGGATACGCAGTATTTT
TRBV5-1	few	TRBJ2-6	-	CASSPDSFSGANVLTF	TGCGCCAGCAGCCCGGACAGTTTCTCTGGGGCCAACGTCCTGACTTTC
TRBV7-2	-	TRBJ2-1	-	CASSLGSGFNEQFF	TGTGCCAGCAGCTTAGGTTCAGGGTTCAATGAGCAGTTCTTC
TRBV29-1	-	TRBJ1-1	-	CSVDNRAEAFF	TGCAGCGTTGATAACAGGGCCGAAGCTTTCTTT
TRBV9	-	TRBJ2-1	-	CASSVEGLPNNEQFF	TGTGCCAGCAGCGTAGAGGGACTTCCCAACAATGAGCAGTTCTTC
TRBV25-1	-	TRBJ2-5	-	CASSRGDRPQETQYF	TGTGCCAGCAGTAGGGGGGACAGACCACAAGAGACCCAGTACTTC
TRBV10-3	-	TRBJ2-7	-	CAISEDTYEQYF	TGTGCCATCAGTGAGGACACCTACGAGCAGTACTTC
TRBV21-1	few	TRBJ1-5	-	CASSKGRGNQPQHF	TGTGCCAGCAGCAAGGGGCGGGGCAATCAGCCCCAGCATTTT
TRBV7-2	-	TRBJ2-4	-	CASSAGQLAKNIQYF	TGTGCCAGCAGCGCGGGACAGTTAGCCAAAAACATTCAGTACTTC
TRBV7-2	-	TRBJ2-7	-	CASSREWHEQYF	TGTGCCAGCAGCCGGGAGTGGCACGAGCAGTACTTC
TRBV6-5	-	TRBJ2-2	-	CASSYVESTGELFF	TGTGCCAGCAGTTACGTGGAGAGCACCGGGGAGCTGTTTTTT
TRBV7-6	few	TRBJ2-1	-	CASSLNRVSGEQFF	TGTGCCAGCAGCTTGAACAGGGTGTCCGGTGAGCAGTTCTTC
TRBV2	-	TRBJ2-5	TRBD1	CASSEVSPGGGRTQYF	TGTGCCAGCAGTGAAGTTTCCCCAGGGGGCGGTAGGACCCAGTACTTC
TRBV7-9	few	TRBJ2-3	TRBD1	CASSSLTGGGTDTQYF	TGTGCCAGCAGCTCCTTGACAGGGGGCGGCACAGATACGCAGTATTTT
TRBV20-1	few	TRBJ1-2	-	CSATAKAGGRGYTF	TGCAGTGCTACCGCTAAAGCGGGAGGGAGAGGCTACACCTTC
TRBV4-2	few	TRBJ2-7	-	CASSQEGQWGSFIESWEQYF	TGTGCCAGCAGCCAAGAGGGGCAGTGGGGGAGCTTTATCGAGAGTTGGGAGCAGTACTTC
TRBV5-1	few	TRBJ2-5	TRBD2	CASSPEPGLAGGRQETQYF	TGCGCCAGCAGCCCTGAACCGGGACTAGCGGGGGGGCGTCAAGAGACCCAGTACTTC
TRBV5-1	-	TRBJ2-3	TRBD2	CASSLAPTSVGDTQYF	TGCGCCAGCAGCTTGGCCCCGACTAGCGTTGGAGATACGCAGTATTTT
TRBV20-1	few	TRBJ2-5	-	CSARDPRGGTQYF	TGCAGTGCTAGAGACCCTCGGGGCGGAACCCAGTACTTC
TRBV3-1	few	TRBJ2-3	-	CASSQVTGLTDTQYF	TGTGCCAGCAGCCAAGTTACGGGGCTCACAGATACGCAGTATTTT
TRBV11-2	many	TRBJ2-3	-	CASSLGDHFSTDTQYF	TGTGCCAGCAGCCTGGGTGACCACTTTAGCACAGATACGCAGTATTTT
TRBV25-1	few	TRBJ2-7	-	CASSEYGPGEQYF	TGTGCCAGCAGTGAATATGGCCCCGGCGAGCAGTACTTC
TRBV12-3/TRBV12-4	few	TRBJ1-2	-	CASSLRWGGYGYTF	TGTGCCAGCAGTTTAAGGTGGGGGGGCTATGGCTACACCTTC
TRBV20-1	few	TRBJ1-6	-	CSASDVAVGSPLHF	TGCAGTGCTAGCGACGTGGCCGTGGGTTCACCCCTCCACTTT
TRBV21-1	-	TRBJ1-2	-	CASSKTFRDKSYGYTF	TGTGCCAGCAGCAAAACATTTCGAGACAAGTCCTATGGCTACACCTTC
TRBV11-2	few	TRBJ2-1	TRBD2	CASSSKLGTSGSIEQFF	TGTGCCAGCAGCAGTAAACTTGGGACTAGCGGGAGTATTGAGCAGTTCTTC
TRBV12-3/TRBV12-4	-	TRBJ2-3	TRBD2	CASSSGTGGPDTQYF	TGTGCCAGCAGTTCCGGGACGGGGGGTCCGGATACGCAGTATTTT